Each of the 21 T cell receptor beta chains below was sequenced from the same sample in a study of PD-1 blockade in classical Hodgkin lymphoma. The data were produced by immunoSEQ multiplex PCR, yet TCRdb's version contains in-frame clones alone and is incomplete. The profile covers tens of thousands of clones, with roughly nine tenths appearing a single time and approximately 1.2% taken by the ten largest. Specified time point: newly diagnosed, previously untreated cHL patient sample. Researchers used magnetic negative selection to pull out pure CD4+ T cells from thawed PBMCs. The sample taken for sequencing was CD4+ T cells from blood. These receptors all stem from a human donor with classical Hodgkin lymphoma.

The rearrangement uses TRBV6-5 and TRBJ1-2; 8 bases agree with TRBD1. V lost 5 bases to trimming and J lost 6 bases; unmatched junction nucleotides: 8. The CDR3 sequence is 14 residues long. Germline CDR1 MNHEY, CDR2 SVGAGI. The CDR3 sequence is CASSPGGDVNGYTF. The CDR3 DNA reads TGTGCCAGCAGTCCAGGGGGCGATGTTAATGGCTACACCTTC.

As regards this clone: Mismatch with germline at one junction end may stem from a read error. The chain is built from TRBV5-1 and TRBJ2-1; D unresolved. This CDR3 comprises 15 residues. Germline V lookup: CDR1 SGHRS, CDR2 YFSETQ. The CDR3: CASSLDATPYNEQFF. Here the CDR3 DNA reads TGCGCCAGCAGTTTGGACGCCACCCCTTACAATGAGCAGTTCTTC. Filled out from reference TRBV5-1 and TRBJ2-1, the complete variable domain reads KAGVTQTPRYLIKTRGQQVTLSCSPISGHRSVSWYQQTPGQGLQFLFEYFSETQRNKGNFPGRFSGRQFSNSRSEMNVSTLELGDSALYLCASSLDATPYNEQFFGPGTRLTVL.

The chain is built from TRBV5-1 and TRBJ2-1; D might be TRBD1 or TRBD2, each matching 5 bases. Germline V gives CDR1 SGHRS, CDR2 YFSETQ. With 7 bases removed from V and 3 bases from J, the gap between germline ends came to 14 bases. There are 14 residues in the CDR3. The DNA of the CDR3 is TGCGCCAGCCGAACCGGGACGCTCTACAATGAGCAGTTCTTC. It encodes CASRTGTLYNEQFF.

This clone is a singleton in its sample. The V and J genes are TRBV11-1 and TRBJ2-7; 7 bases align to TRBD1. Looked up from germline, CDR1 is SGHAT and CDR2 is FQDESV (reference sequence). The CDR3 is 11 residues long. J was trimmed by 10 bases and V by 4 bases; bases with no gene match: 4. The DNA of the CDR3 is TGTGCCAGCAGCTCCGGGACAGCACAGTACTTC. Encoded protein: CASSSGTAQYF.

The V and J genes are TRBV5-6 and TRBJ1-2; D uncertain. The ends were cut back, 0 bases at V and 4 bases at J, with 13 bases in the middle. Germline CDR1 is SGHDT and CDR2 is YYEEEE. This CDR3 spans 15 amino acids. In DNA form, the CDR3 reads TGTGCCAGCAGCTTGGCCGTCACCAGGCTCTATGGCTACACCTTC. Protein: CASSLAVTRLYGYTF.

DNA of the CDR3: TGTGCCAGCTCAAGACAGAACACCGGGGAGCTGTTTTTT. It encodes CASSRQNTGELFF. The V and J genes are TRBV18 and TRBJ2-2, with D unclear. Germline V gene data show CDR1 as KGHSH and CDR2 as LQKENI. Trimming stripped 5 bases from V and 1 base from J, with 5 bases between. This CDR3 spans 13 amino acids. The whole variable domain, filled in from reference TRBV18 and TRBJ2-2, reads NAGVMQNPRHLVRRRGQEARLRCSPMKGHSHVYWYRQLPEEGLKFMVYLQKENIIDESGMPKERFSAEFPKEGPSILRIQQVVRGDSAAYFCASSRQNTGELFFGEGSRLTVL.

The chain recombines TRBV27 with TRBJ2-7, with TRBD1 matching over 7 bases. The J segment lost 3 bases and the V segment lost 5 bases, leaving 7 bases of the junction unmatched. The CDR3 sequence is 14 residues long. The germline CDR1 and CDR2 sequences are MNHEY and SMNVEV (reference sequence). CDR3 loop: CASSNLGQFYEQYF. CDR3 sequence (DNA): TGTGCCAGCAGTAACCTGGGACAGTTCTACGAGCAGTACTTC.

CDR3 coding DNA: TGTGCCAGCAGCTCGGACTGGGCGGAGCAGTTCTTC. Translating it yields CASSSDWAEQFF. V is TRBV7-9 and J is TRBJ2-1, with D tentatively TRBD2 (5 bases). This CDR3 has 12 amino acids. From germline, CDR1 is SEHNR and CDR2 FQNEAQ (reference sequence). V was clipped by 4 bases and J by 10 bases, with 11 bases between them.

CDR3 DNA: TGTGCCAGCAGCTGGACGGGACAGGACTACAATGAGCAGTTCTTC. Translation gives CASSWTGQDYNEQFF. This chain joins TRBV5-4 and TRBJ2-1, with 8 bases identical to TRBD1. After removal of 3 bases from V and 3 bases from J, the junction contained 5 bases not matched to a gene. This CDR3 contains 15 residues. CDR1 SGHNT and CDR2 YYREEE come from the germline V gene (reference sequence). The entire variable domain, with the rest obtained from reference TRBV5-4 and TRBJ2-1, is as follows: ETGVTQSPTHLIKTRGQQVTLRCSSQSGHNTVSWYQQALGQGPQFIFQYYREEENGRGNFPPRFSGLQFPNYSSELNVNALELDDSALYLCASSWTGQDYNEQFFGPGTRLTVL.

V usage is TRBV28 and J usage is TRBJ2-1; D unclear. The CDR3 extends over 13 amino acids. V was shortened by 5 bases and J by 4 bases, with 9 bases between the two germline ends. The germline gives CDR1 MDHEN, CDR2 SYDVKM. As DNA, the CDR3 is TGTGCCAGCAGTCGGCCAGTTTACAATGAGCAGTTCTTC. It codes for CASSRPVYNEQFF.

The chain couples TRBV7-3 to TRBJ2-2; D perhaps matches TRBD1 (5 bases). The CDR3 length is 14 residues. V was pared by 5 bases and J by 1 base, with 8 bases between. Germline V gene sequence: CDR1 SGHTA, CDR2 FQGTGA. CDR3 coding DNA: TGTGCCAGCAGCATACAGGTGAACACCGGGGAGCTGTTTTTT. Translated: CASSIQVNTGELFF. Using reference TRBV7-3 and TRBJ2-2 for the parts outside the CDR3, the full variable domain is GAGVSQTPSNKVTEKGKYVELRCDPISGHTALYWYRQSLGQGPEFLIYFQGTGAADDSGLPNDRFFAVRPEGSVSTLKIQRTERGDSAVYLCASSIQVNTGELFFGEGSRLTVL.

The gene calls are TRBV5-1 and TRBJ2-1; 10 nucleotides agree with TRBD2. The CDR3 has 15 amino acids. The trim removed 5 bases at V and 7 bases at J, leaving 9 bases unmatched. Germline V gene lookup returns CDR1 SGHRS and CDR2 YFSETQ. The CDR3 region is CASRTASGSSNEQFF. DNA of the CDR3: TGCGCCAGCAGGACGGCTAGCGGGAGTTCTAATGAGCAGTTCTTC. Full variable domain (rest looked up from reference TRBV5-1 and TRBJ2-1): KAGVTQTPRYLIKTRGQQVTLSCSPISGHRSVSWYQQTPGQGLQFLFEYFSETQRNKGNFPGRFSGRQFSNSRSEMNVSTLELGDSALYLCASRTASGSSNEQFFGPGTRLTVL.

The gene calls are TRBV6-1 and TRBJ1-3, with D uncertain. Trimming pared 3 bases from V and 0 bases from J, leaving 6 bases between. There are 14 residues in the CDR3. Germline CDR1 and CDR2: MNHNS and SASEGT. CDR3 sequence reads: CASSEQSSGNTIYF. In DNA form, the CDR3 reads TGTGCCAGCAGTGAGCAGAGCTCTGGAAACACCATATATTTT.

This chain uses TRBV7-3 with TRBJ1-2, with no clear D. V was shortened by 0 bases and J by 8 bases, with 16 bases between the two germline ends. Germline CDR1 reads SGHTA; CDR2 reads FQGTGA. This CDR3 spans 15 amino acids. The CDR3 coding sequence is TGTGCCAGCAGCTTAACAAGAGGGTCGACCGACGGCTACACCTTC. Translated: CASSLTRGSTDGYTF.

The chain uses TRBV11-2 and TRBJ2-7, with D unclear. Germline loops: CDR1 SGHAT, CDR2 FQNNGV. CDR3 size: 14 residues. V was clipped by 3 bases and J by 2 bases, with 11 bases between them. In nucleotides, the CDR3 is TGTGCCAGCAGCTTTACATTCCCCGCCTACGAGCAGTACTTC. It codes for CASSFTFPAYEQYF.

J is TRBJ2-1 and V is TRBV7-3; 10 bases are shared with TRBD2. The CDR3 is 14 residues long. The junction had 7 bases not matched to a gene; V was cut back by 5 bases and J by 9 bases. Germline CDR1 reads SGHTA; CDR2 reads FQGTGA. The CDR3 nucleotides read TGTGCCAGCAGCCGTGACTTAGCGGGAGGTGAGCAGTTCTTC. As protein: CASSRDLAGGEQFF.

The V and J genes are TRBV18 and TRBJ2-1; possible D gene TRBD2, 5 bases. The V end lost 3 bases, the J end lost 9 bases, and 12 bases lay between the germline ends. CDR3 size: 13 residues. Germline CDR1 is KGHSH and CDR2 is LQKENI. This CDR3 reads CASSPGEYSEQFF. The CDR3 DNA sequence: TGTGCCAGCTCACCGGGAGAATATAGTGAGCAGTTCTTC.

This chain uses TRBV2 with TRBJ1-2; D is uncertain. Trimming pared 6 bases from V and 0 bases from J, leaving 2 bases between. Germline loops: CDR1 SNHLY, CDR2 FYNNEI. The CDR3 extends over 11 amino acids. The CDR3 DNA reads TGTGCCAGCAGACCTAACTATGGCTACACCTTC. This encodes CASRPNYGYTF.

This sequence joins TRBV6-5 and TRBJ1-5; no firm D call. Per the germline V gene, CDR1 is MNHEY and CDR2 is SVGAGI. The ends were cut back, 2 bases at V and 5 bases at J, with 10 bases in the middle. The CDR3 is made up of 14 amino acids. CDR3 nucleotides: TGTGCCAGCAGTTACCCGAGGGTAGATCAGCCCCAGCATTTT. Its translation is CASSYPRVDQPQHF.

This rearrangement joins TRBV11-2 to TRBJ2-7; 8 positions match TRBD1. This CDR3 region has 13 residues. CDR1 is SGHAT, CDR2 FQNNGV, per germline. The J segment lost 3 bases and the V segment lost 5 bases, leaving 3 bases of the junction unmatched. This chain's CDR3 is CASSRDRGYEQYV. In nucleotides, the CDR3 is TGTGCCAGCAGCAGAGACAGGGGCTACGAGCAGTACGTC.

The chain has TRBV28 and TRBJ1-5, with 9 bases that match TRBD1. CDR3 length equals 15 residues. Trimming at V came to 8 bases and at J to 0 bases, leaving 5 bases not matched to a gene. CDR1 and CDR2 from the germline V gene are MDHEN and SYDVKM. CDR3 sequence: CASLGQGNSNQPQHF. DNA for the CDR3: TGTGCCAGCTTAGGACAGGGGAATAGCAATCAGCCCCAGCATTTT.